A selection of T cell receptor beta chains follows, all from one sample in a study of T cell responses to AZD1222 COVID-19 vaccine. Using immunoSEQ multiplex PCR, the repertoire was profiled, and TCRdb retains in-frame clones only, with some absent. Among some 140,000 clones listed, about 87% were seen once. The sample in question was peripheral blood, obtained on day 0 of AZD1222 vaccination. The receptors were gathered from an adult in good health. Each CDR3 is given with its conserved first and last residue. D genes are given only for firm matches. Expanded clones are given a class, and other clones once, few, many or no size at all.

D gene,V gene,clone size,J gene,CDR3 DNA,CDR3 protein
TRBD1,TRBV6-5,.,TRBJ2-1,TGTGCCAGCAAACTGGGGGGACAGGGCTACAATGAGCAGTTCTTC,CASKLGGQGYNEQFF
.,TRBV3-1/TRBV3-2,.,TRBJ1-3,TGTGCCAGCAGCCAACAGGGTATCATCTCTGGAAACACCATATATTTT,CASSQQGIISGNTIYF
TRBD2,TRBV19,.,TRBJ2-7,TGTGCCAGTAGTTACTCTAGCGGGGGGTTCTACGAGCAGTACTTC,CASSYSSGGFYEQYF
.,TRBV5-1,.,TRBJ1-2,TGCGCCAGCAGCTTGGCCCAGGGCTATGGCTACACCTTC,CASSLAQGYGYTF
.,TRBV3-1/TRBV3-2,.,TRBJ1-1,TGTGCCAGCAGCCAAGAGACTCGCCGCTATGAAGCTTTCTTT,CASSQETRRYEAFF
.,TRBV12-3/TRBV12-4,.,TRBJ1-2,TGTGCCAGCAGAACAGCCTTGGGTGGCTACACCTTC,CASRTALGGYTF
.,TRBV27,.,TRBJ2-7,TGTGCCAGCAGTTTTGATCGCGAGCAGTACTTC,CASSFDREQYF
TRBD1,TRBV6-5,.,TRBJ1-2,TGTGCCAGCAGTCTCCGGGACAGGGGCGATGGCTACACCTTC,CASSLRDRGDGYTF
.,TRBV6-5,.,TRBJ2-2,TGTGCCAGCAAGTACAGGGACACCGGGGAGCTGTTTTTT,CASKYRDTGELFF
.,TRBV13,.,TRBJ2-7,TGTGCCAGCAGCCCCCAGGGTAAGACCGAGCAGTACTTC,CASSPQGKTEQYF
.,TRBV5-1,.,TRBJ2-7,TGCGCCAGCAGACAGAACTACGAGCAGTACTTC,CASRQNYEQYF
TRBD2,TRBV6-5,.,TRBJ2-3,TGTGCCAGCAGTTGGACTAGCGGGCGCACAGATACGCAGTATTTT,CASSWTSGRTDTQYF
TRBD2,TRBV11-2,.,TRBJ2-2,TGTGCCAGCAGCTTAGATAGGGGGACTAGCTGGACCGGGGAGCTGTTTTTT,CASSLDRGTSWTGELFF
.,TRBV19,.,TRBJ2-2,TGTGCCAGTACCGGTCAGGGATCCGGGGAGCTGTTTTTT,CASTGQGSGELFF
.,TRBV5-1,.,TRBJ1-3,TGCGCCAGCAGCTTGGACGGGAGTGGAAACACCATATATTTT,CASSLDGSGNTIYF
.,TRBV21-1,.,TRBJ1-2,TGTGCCAGCAGCAAAAGCGGGTACTATGGCTACACCTTC,CASSKSGYYGYTF
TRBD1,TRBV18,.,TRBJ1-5,TGTGCCAGCTCACCAGGGGGACAGGCCCTCAATCAGCCCCAGCATTTT,CASSPGGQALNQPQHF
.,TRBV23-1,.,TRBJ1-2,TGCGCCAGTCGACCCACCGGGGTCCCTTTCCTCTACCCTTCCCTAGGTGGCTACACCTTC,CASRPTGVPFLYPSLGGYTF
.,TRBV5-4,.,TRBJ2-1,TGTGCCAGCAGCCCGGGCCGGGCCATTTACAATGAGCAGTTCTTC,CASSPGRAIYNEQFF
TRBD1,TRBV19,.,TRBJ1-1,TGTGCCAGCACCCCAGGGGGGACTGAAGCTTTCTTT,CASTPGGTEAFF
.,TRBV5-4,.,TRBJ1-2,TGTGCCAGCAGCTTGTTAGCAGGGAACTATGGCTACACCTTC,CASSLLAGNYGYTF
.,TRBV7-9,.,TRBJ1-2,TGTGCCAGCAGCTTGACCACGGAAGGCTACACCTTC,CASSLTTEGYTF
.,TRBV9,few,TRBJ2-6,TGTGCCAGCAGCGTGGAGGGCTCTGGGGCCAACGTCCTGACTTTC,CASSVEGSGANVLTF
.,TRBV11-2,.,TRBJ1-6,TGTGCCAGCAGCTCCGGAACAGGGAGGACTTCACCCCTCCACTTT,CASSSGTGRTSPLHF
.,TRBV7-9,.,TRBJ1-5,TGTGCCAGCAGCCCGGACTATAGCAATCAGCCCCAGCATTTT,CASSPDYSNQPQHF
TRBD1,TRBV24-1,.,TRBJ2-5,TGTGCCACCAGTGACATTACCCGGACAGGGAGTTCCCAAGAGACCCAGTACTTC,CATSDITRTGSSQETQYF
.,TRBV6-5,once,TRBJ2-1,TGTGCCAGCAGTTACTCGGGTTCGGTCTTCAATGAGCAGTTCTTC,CASSYSGSVFNEQFF
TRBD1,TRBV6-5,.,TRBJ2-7,TGTGCCATTTCCGGGACAGGGCCCTACGAGCAGTACTTC,CAISGTGPYEQYF
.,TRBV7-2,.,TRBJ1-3,TGTGCCAGCAGCACAGGCTCTGGAAACACCATATATTTT,CASSTGSGNTIYF
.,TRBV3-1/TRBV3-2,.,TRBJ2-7,TGTGCCAGCAGCCAAATACAGGGCTACGAGCAGTACTTC,CASSQIQGYEQYF
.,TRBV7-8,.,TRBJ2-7,TGTGCCAGCAGCGTTGGACAGACCTACGAGCAGTACTTC,CASSVGQTYEQYF
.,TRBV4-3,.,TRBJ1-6,TGCGCCAGCAGCCAGGCAATATACTCCTATAATTCACCCCTCCACTTT,CASSQAIYSYNSPLHF
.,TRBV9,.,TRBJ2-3,TGTGCCAGCAGCGTGGGGGAGCGGGATACGCAGTATTTT,CASSVGERDTQYF
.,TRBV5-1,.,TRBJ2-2,TGCGCCAGCAGCCCGAGGGGAGACAACACCGGGGAGCTGTTTTTT,CASSPRGDNTGELFF
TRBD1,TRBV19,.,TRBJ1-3,TGTGCCAGTAGTATACGGACAGGGGGAAGCTCTGGAAACACCATATATTTT,CASSIRTGGSSGNTIYF
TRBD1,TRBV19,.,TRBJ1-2,TGTGCCGGTGGACAGGCGGGAGGCTACACCTTC,CAGGQAGGYTF
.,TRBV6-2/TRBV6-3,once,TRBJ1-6,TGTGCCAGCAGTTACCCCGTTGGCTCCTATAATTCACCCCTCCACTTT,CASSYPVGSYNSPLHF
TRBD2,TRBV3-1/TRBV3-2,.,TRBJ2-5,TGTGCCAGCAAGAGCGGGGGGGCCTCGGAGACCCAGTACTTC,CASKSGGASETQYF
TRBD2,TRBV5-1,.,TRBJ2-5,TGCGCCAGCAATGTACTAGCGGGCAGTGAGACCCAGTACTTC,CASNVLAGSETQYF
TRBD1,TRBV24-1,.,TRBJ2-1,TGTGCCACCAGTGACTCTCTGACAGGGCAACACGTCAATGAGCAGTTCTTC,CATSDSLTGQHVNEQFF